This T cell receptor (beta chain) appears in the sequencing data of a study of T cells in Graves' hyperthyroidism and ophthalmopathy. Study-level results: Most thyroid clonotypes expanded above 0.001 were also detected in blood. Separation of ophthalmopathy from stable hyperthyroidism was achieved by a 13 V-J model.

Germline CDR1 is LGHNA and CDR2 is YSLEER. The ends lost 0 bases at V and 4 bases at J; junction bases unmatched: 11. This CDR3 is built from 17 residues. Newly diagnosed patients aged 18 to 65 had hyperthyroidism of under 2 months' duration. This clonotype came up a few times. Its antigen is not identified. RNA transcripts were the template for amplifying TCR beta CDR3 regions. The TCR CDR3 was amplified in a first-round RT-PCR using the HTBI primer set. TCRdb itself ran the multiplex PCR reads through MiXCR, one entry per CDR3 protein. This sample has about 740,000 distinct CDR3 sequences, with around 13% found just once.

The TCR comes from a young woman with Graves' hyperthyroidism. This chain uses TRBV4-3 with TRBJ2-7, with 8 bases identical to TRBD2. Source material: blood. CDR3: CASSQEGGIAGRYEQYF. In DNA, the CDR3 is TGCGCCAGCAGCCAAGAGGGGGGGATAGCGGGACGGTACGAGCAGTACTTC.